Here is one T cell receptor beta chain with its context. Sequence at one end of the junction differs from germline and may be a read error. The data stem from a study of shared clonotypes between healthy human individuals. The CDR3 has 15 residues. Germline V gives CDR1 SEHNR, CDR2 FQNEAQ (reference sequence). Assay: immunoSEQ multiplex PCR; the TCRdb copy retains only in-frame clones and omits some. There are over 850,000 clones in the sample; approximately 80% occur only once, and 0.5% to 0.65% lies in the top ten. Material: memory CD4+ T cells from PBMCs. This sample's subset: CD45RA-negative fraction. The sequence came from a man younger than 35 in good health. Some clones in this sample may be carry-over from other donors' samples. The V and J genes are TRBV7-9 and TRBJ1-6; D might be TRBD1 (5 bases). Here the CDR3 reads CASSLALRGNSLLHF. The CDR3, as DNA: TGTGCCAGCAGCTTAGCGCTAAGGGGTAATTCACTCCTCCACTTT.